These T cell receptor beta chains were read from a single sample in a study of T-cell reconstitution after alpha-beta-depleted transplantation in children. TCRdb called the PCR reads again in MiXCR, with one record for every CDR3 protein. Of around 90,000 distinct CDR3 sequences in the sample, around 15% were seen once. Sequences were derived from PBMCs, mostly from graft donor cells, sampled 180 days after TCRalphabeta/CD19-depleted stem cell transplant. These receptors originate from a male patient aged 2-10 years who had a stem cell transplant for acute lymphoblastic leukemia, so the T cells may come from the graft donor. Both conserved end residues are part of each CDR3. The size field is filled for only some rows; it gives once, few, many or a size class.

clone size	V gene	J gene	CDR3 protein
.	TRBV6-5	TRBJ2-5	CASSYSMQGETQYF
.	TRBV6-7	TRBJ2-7	CASDYDRVLPTYEQYF
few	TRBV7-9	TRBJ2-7	CASSFAGLADSYEQYF
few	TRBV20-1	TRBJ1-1	CSARDRRGLAEAFF
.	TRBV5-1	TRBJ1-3	CASTRTPGNTIYF
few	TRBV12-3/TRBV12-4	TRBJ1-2	CASSLDGSYGYTF
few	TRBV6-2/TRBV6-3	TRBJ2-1	CASSNRRIAGDEQFF
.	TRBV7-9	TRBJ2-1	CASSSPGPFYNEQFF
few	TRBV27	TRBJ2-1	CASSLADRDYNEQFF
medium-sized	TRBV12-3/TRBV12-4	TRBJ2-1	CASSPPGTRFRNEQFF
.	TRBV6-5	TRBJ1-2	CASSSRQGAAANYGYTF
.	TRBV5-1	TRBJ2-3	CASSMVLRDTQYF
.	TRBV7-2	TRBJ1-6	CASSLGDGYSPLHF
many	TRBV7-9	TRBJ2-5	CASSSPHRETQYF
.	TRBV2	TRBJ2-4	CASSEFGTGGNIQYF
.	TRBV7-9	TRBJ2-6	CASSQTGAGANVLTF
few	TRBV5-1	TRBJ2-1	CASSLGSGGYNEQFF
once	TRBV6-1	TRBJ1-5	CASGGSLTQHF
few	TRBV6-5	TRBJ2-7	CASSYWAGYRYEQYF
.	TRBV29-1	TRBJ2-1	CSVEGTSEQYNEQFF
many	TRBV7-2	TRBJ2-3	CASSPASNTQYF
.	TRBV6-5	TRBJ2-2	CASSWTLNTGELFF
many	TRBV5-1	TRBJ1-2	CASSSAGQYGYTF
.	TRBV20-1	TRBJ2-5	CSARRGIEETQYF
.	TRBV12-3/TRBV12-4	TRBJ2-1	CASSYNGLAGGTDEQFF
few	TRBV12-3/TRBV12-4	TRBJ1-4	CASSPVRTGNEKLFF
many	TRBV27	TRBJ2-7	CASGRDEQYF
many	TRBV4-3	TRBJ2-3	CASSQDRGTGGGDTQYF
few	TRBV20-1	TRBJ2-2	CSASAPGGELFF
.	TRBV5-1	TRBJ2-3	CASSLARATDTQYF
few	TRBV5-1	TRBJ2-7	CASSLAGRVAYEQYF
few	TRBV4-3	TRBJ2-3	CASSQGSGRADTQYF
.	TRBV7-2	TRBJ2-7	CASSLTSGAYEQYF
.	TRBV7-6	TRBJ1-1	CASSLAIQGLNTEAFF
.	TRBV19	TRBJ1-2	CASSNPLYGYTF
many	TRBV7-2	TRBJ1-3	CASSLGGAFGPGNTIYF
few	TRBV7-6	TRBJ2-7	CASSPSAGAGEQYF
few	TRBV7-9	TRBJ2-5	CASSSYREETQYF
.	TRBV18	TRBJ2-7	CASSPLSAGLQYF
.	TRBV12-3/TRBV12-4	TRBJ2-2	CTSAPSVGTAGELFF
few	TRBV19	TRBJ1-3	CASRWDAFVENTIYF
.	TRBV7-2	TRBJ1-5	CASSLWDNQPQHF
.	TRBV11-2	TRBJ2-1	CASSPKGLLSNEQFF
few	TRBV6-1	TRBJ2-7	CASNSHGQGPGEQYF
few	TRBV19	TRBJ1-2	CASSIDRGYTF
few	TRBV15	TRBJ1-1	CATSRDPPGGTFF